The T cell receptor (beta chain) under discussion was sequenced for a study of technical replicates of blood from several donors (dated by TCRdb to the late 2010s). The library was generated by the immunoSEQ multiplex PCR assay. The clones in this table, taken by TCRdb from immuneACCESS, are in-frame only. Not every clone is retained; where verified, under half of the shortfall comes from an unresolved V gene, and the cause of the rest is unknown. Counted in this sample were about 75,000 clones; 97% of them appeared once. The ten largest clones capture roughly 0.17% of the sample. The germline V gene yields SGHRS for CDR1 and YFSETQ for CDR2. There are 16 amino acids in the CDR3, from cysteine to phenylalanine inclusive. The entry retains the CDR3 DNA only, 48 bases that are in frame from base 1. V and J are trimmed by 0 bases and 1 base, and the gene matches miss 3 bases of the junction. Points on this clone: Its specific antigen is unknown. No much larger clonotype is one base removed from it; base qualities were not supplied.

The V gene is TRBV5-1 and the J gene is TRBJ2-3, and 9 bases in between align with TRBD2. The sample taken for sequencing was T cells isolated from PBMCs. The receptor was isolated from a human donor in good health. This receptor has the CDR3 CASSLGGGAGTDTQYF. In nucleotide form, the sequence is TGCGCCAGCAGCTTGGGCGGGGGGGCGGGCACAGATACGCAGTATTTT.